This T cell receptor (beta chain) was sequenced during a study of T-cell reconstitution after alpha-beta-depleted transplantation in children. Study-level results: About two months after transplant, alpha-beta T cells reportedly came from several hundred expanded graft clones. The origin of high day-60 TCRbeta diversity in some patients lay in surviving recipient T cells and thymic progenitors.

This CDR3 has 15 residues. Between the trimmed V and J ends, which lost 4 bases and 0 bases, there was a span of 10 bases. CDR1 is MNHNS and CDR2 is SASEGT in the germline V gene. About this clonotype itself: What it recognizes is unknown.

Preparation of the TCRbeta library involved a method that used unique molecular identifiers. TCRdb reprocessed the PCR reads with MiXCR, giving one entry per CDR3 protein. Among about 870,000 distinct CDR3 sequences listed, 16% were seen once. The clonotype comes from a male patient aged 10-17 years who had a stem cell transplant for acute lymphoblastic leukemia, so the T cells may come from the graft donor. The chain links TRBV6-1 to TRBJ2-1, with D possibly TRBD1 on 6 matching bases. Sequencing used PBMCs, mostly from graft donor cells, obtained 360 days after TCRalphabeta/CD19-depleted stem cell transplant. The CDR3 spells CASSGRGNSYNEQFF. As DNA, the CDR3 is TGTGCCAGCAGTGGTAGGGGGAACTCCTACAATGAGCAGTTCTTC.